This TCR beta chain stems from a study of CD8 T cells in Susac syndrome (dated by TCRdb to the late 2010s). Looking at the study overall: Repertoire sequencing was used to test whether CD8+ T cell activation and differentiation in Susac syndrome was antigen driven. Overall results and qualifications from the work: The TCR sequencing and HLA analysis was acknowledged to have included a relatively small number of individuals.

In the case of this clonotype: Which antigen it targets is not known. No per-base quality is available; no much larger clone lies one base away.

RNA was extracted using the RNeasy kit, and roughly 0.5 to 1 ug of the RNA was reverse transcribed with random hexamers. TCR beta CDR3 regions were amplified with the immunoSEQ multiplex PCR assay covering 54 Vbeta and 13 Jbeta segments. PCR amplification bias was corrected using a synthetic template baseline for primer optimization and computational correction. Regarding the original processing steps: Reads were assigned to V, D and J genes according to IMGT and analyzed in immunoSEQ Analyzer, with only productive sequences retained. To calculate clonality, Shannon entropy was normalized by log2 of the number of productive unique sequences and then subtracted from one. For each patient and control, public and private clones were evaluated among the 100 most prevalent clones. Clones were defined as Susac-specific if absent from the healthy and MS cohorts, from 900 to 1,200 published viral clones and from other ImmuneACCESS disease sequences. TCRdb reran the public reads through fastp at Q25 and MiXCR, keeping productive beta chains. Each record represents a unique CDR3 protein, reported with the most common genes and DNA among its rows. The V and J calls shown here were made by TCRdb, not taken from the authors' results. The sample table records 200,000 to 250,000 distinct CDR3 sequences; 95% of these occur just once. The ten largest clonotypes hold roughly 0.09% of the sample.

The CDR1 and CDR2 encoded by the germline V gene (reference sequence) are DFQATT and SNEGSKA. The V end loses 6 bases and the J end loses 4 bases, and a stretch of 4 bases separates them. The CDR3 runs 11 residues from the cysteine to the phenylalanine. Solely the CDR3 DNA is kept, with 33 bases framed from the first base. Peripheral blood CD8+ and CD4+ T cells from healthy donors, Susac syndrome patients and multiple sclerosis patients were profiled by high-throughput TCR beta sequencing. Treatment-naive patients with stable or active relapsing-remitting disease fulfilling revised McDonald criteria were used as multiple sclerosis controls. Bulk CD8+ and CD4+ T cells were purified by magnetic negative isolation, while CD8+ TEMRA cells were enriched using FACS. Blood was drawn into EDTA tubes, processed within 24 hours, and PBMCs were isolated by density gradient centrifugation. PBMCs intended for TCR sequencing were cryopreserved in liquid nitrogen and thawed later in a water bath at 37 degrees C. A purity of at least 90% was achieved for sorted or isolated CD4+, CD8+ and CD8+ TEMRA cells.

The material sequenced was CD4+ T cells from PBMCs. Recombination connected TRBV20-1 to TRBJ2-6, with no D gene named confidently. The source of this sequence is a human donor with multiple sclerosis. The CDR3 here reads CSAAGANVLTF. The sequenced DNA is TGCAGTGCGGCGGGGGCCAACGTCCTGACTTTC.